This TCR beta chain was sequenced in a study of cytomegalovirus exposure and HLA in healthy donors. Both 60 Vbeta primers and 13 Jbeta primers went into the PCR. Produced via immunoSEQ multiplex PCR; TCRdb's table is partial and in-frame only. Here the sample spans around 130,000 clones, roughly 70% being singletons. Findings and limits, study-wide: Accurate prediction of most subjects' HLA-A and HLA-B alleles from TCR beta sequences was reported. A later look showed TCR association rates differing by HLA locus, highest for DRB1 and lowest for HLA-C. In a later analysis, V- and J-gene trimming of beta chains associated with a DCLRE1C missense variant, replicated independently.

The CDR3 is made up of 18 amino acids. Germline V CDR1 and CDR2: LNHNV, YYDKDF (reference sequence). V was clipped by 0 bases and J by 5 bases, with 22 bases between them. Remarks on this clone: The antigen remains undetermined.

The TCR originated in a man between 35 and 55 years old in good health and CMV-seropositive. The rearrangement uses TRBV15 and TRBJ1-2, with D possibly TRBD1 on 6 matching bases. Sequences were obtained from PBMCs. The chain's CDR3 is CATSREALGDIWRYGYTF. The DNA of the CDR3 is TGTGCCACCAGCAGAGAAGCCCTCGGGGACATCTGGCGATATGGCTACACCTTC.